The present TCR beta chain was sequenced within a study of tumor-infiltrating lymphocytes in primary liver carcinoma. In the study overall: Those sampled were patients whose primary liver carcinoma was treated by surgical resection. The five patients, who were men and women, ranged in age from 30 to 69 years. Samples returned roughly 3.5 to 7.5 million productive TCRbeta reads, a yield that was similar across tissue types.

The junction had 13 bases not matched to a gene; V was cut back by 0 bases and J by 5 bases. CDR1 and CDR2 from the germline V gene are GTSNPN and SVGIG (reference sequence). This CDR3 is built from 17 residues. The researchers produced TCR beta cDNA from approximately 460 ng total RNA with a constant-region primer. Construction of TCR beta libraries relied on three successive nested multiplex PCR rounds employing slightly modified ARM-PCR. For roughly 10 cycles apiece, the opening two PCR rounds ran with TRBV1-TRBV30 forward primers and a C-beta reverse primer. TCRdb re-called the multiplex PCR reads with MiXCR, one entry per CDR3 protein. The sample holds around 210,000 distinct CDR3 sequences, almost 65% seen once. This clonotype was counted a few times. Unsorted whole blood supplied the RNA, and germline DNA was extracted too. Presurgery, about 4 milliliters of peripheral blood were collected.

The clonotype was recovered from a woman between 55 and 75 years old with primary liver carcinoma and hepatitis B virus infection. The sequenced sample was peripheral blood. The chain links TRBV30 to TRBJ2-7; 10 nucleotides align to TRBD2. The CDR3 DNA reads TGTGCCTGGAGTGTGGGACTAGCGTCTTATTTAGGGGACGAGCAGTACTTC. This encodes CAWSVGLASYLGDEQYF.